The 25 T cell receptor beta chains listed next were all sequenced from one sample in a study of blood T cell repertoires in COVID-19. Profiled with immunoSEQ multiplex PCR; TCRdb holds only in-frame clones, not every one. The repertoire holds roughly 50,000 clones, with 80% to 90% as singletons. The sequenced sample consisted of peripheral blood. Every receptor here comes from a man older than 75 with acute or convalescent COVID-19.

The chain is built from TRBV30 and TRBJ1-2, with D unresolved. The CDR3 length is 12 residues. V lost 0 bases to trimming and J lost 4 bases, with 6 bases between them. The germline V gene encodes CDR1 GTSNPN and CDR2 SVGIG (reference sequence). CDR3 nucleotides: TGTGCCTGGAGTGTAGCTGGCTATGGCTACACCTTC. Its protein product is CAWSVAGYGYTF.

This clone has just a few counts. The chain carries TRBV30 and TRBJ1-2; 7 bases are a match to TRBD1. Germline CDR1 and CDR2: GTSNPN and SVGIG (reference sequence). This CDR3 region has 15 residues. J was trimmed by 8 bases and V by 2 bases; bases with no gene match: 14. The CDR3 DNA sequence: TGTGCCTGGAGTATTATATGGACAGGCCCCGGCGGCTACACCTTC. This gives the protein CAWSIIWTGPGGYTF.

The chain's CDR3 is CASSFVRGSVNQPQHF. Written as DNA, the CDR3 is TGCGCCAGCAGCTTCGTCAGGGGATCCGTTAATCAGCCCCAGCATTTT. The chain couples TRBV5-1 to TRBJ1-5; D is perhaps TRBD1 (6 bases). V dropped 2 bases and J dropped 4 bases, with 16 bases sitting between them. Germline CDR1 is SGHRS and CDR2 is YFSETQ. The CDR3 is 16 residues long.

The genes are TRBV28 and TRBJ1-3; D not certain. Germline lookup yields CDR1 MDHEN and CDR2 SYDVKM. The CDR3 has 17 residues. V shed 4 bases and J shed 0 bases, with 16 bases lying between them. The CDR3 protein is CASSSSAMAHSGNTIYF. Written as DNA, the CDR3 is TGTGCCAGCAGTTCCTCCGCCATGGCCCACTCTGGAAACACCATATATTTT.

This clone was observed a few times. In DNA, the CDR3 is TGTGCCAGCAGCCAAGTGGGGAGGGGGGCGGCAGATACGCAGTATTTT. Its protein is CASSQVGRGAADTQYF. The chain uses TRBV4-2 and TRBJ2-3; TRBD2 might be the D (7 bases). The CDR3 consists of 16 residues. V was clipped by 1 base and J by 4 bases, with 15 bases between them. Germline V gene data show CDR1 as LGHNA and CDR2 as YNFKEQ.

This clone was observed a handful of times. V usage is TRBV13 and J usage is TRBJ2-7; 8 positions match TRBD2. In germline, CDR1 is PRHDT, CDR2 FYEKMQ (reference sequence). The CDR3 runs to 15 residues. The junction had 12 bases not matched to a gene; V was cut back by 6 bases and J by 5 bases. The CDR3 loop is CASRLYGGGGHEQYF. The CDR3 DNA follows: TGTGCCAGCAGACTGTACGGGGGGGGCGGCCACGAGCAGTACTTC.

The chain links TRBV30 to TRBJ1-1; D is uncertain. Germline V gives CDR1 GTSNPN, CDR2 SVGIG (reference sequence). This CDR3 comprises 12 residues. Between the trimmed V and J ends, which lost 3 bases and 11 bases, there was a span of 16 bases. The CDR3, as DNA: TGTGCCTGGAGCAGAAGTCCAGGCCGGGCTTTCTTT. Its translation: CAWSRSPGRAFF.

As DNA, the CDR3 is TGTGCCAGCAGCTTGGGGCAGGGGAGTAGACTGTTTTTT. Translation gives CASSLGQGSRLFF. This rearrangement joins TRBV5-6 to TRBJ1-4; tentative D call: TRBD1 (6 bases). The CDR3 is 13 residues long. From germline, CDR1 is SGHDT and CDR2 YYEEEE. The germline V and J ends were trimmed by 0 bases and 13 bases, with 13 bases remaining between them.

This clone was seen just once. The chain combines TRBV5-8 with TRBJ2-7; D gene ambiguous. The CDR3 is 12 amino acids. V lost 1 base and J 5 bases, leaving 7 bases between the germline ends. From germline, CDR1 is SGHTS and CDR2 YDEGEE. The CDR3 sequence is CASSLIDNEQYF. The CDR3 DNA is TGTGCCAGCAGCTTGATTGACAACGAGCAGTACTTC.

The chain links TRBV18 to TRBJ1-6; 9 bases map to TRBD1. V lost 1 base, J lost 7 bases, and 5 bases stayed unmatched. This CDR3 comprises 16 residues. Germline values: CDR1 KGHSH, CDR2 LQKENI. This chain's CDR3 is CASSPRHDRGNSPLHF. The CDR3 nucleotides read TGTGCCAGCTCACCACGGCACGACAGGGGGAATTCACCCCTCCACTTT.

The chain links TRBV7-2 to TRBJ1-2, with a weak D call TRBD1 (6 bases). There are 16 residues in the CDR3. V shed 4 bases and J shed 0 bases, with 15 bases lying between them. The germline gives CDR1 SGHTA, CDR2 FQGNSA. The CDR3 DNA reads TGTGCCAGCAGCTCGACTTCCGGGACATCTAACTATGGCTACACCTTC. This codes for CASSSTSGTSNYGYTF.

This clone showed up just once. V usage is TRBV28 and J usage is TRBJ1-1, with D tentatively TRBD1 (6 bases). Germline CDR1 is MDHEN and CDR2 is SYDVKM. Between the trimmed V and J ends, which lost 6 bases and 0 bases, there was a span of 11 bases. CDR3 length: 14 amino acids. The chain's CDR3 is CASRTQGMNTEAFF. CDR3 nucleotide sequence: TGTGCCAGCAGGACACAGGGCATGAACACTGAAGCTTTCTTT.

The chain employs TRBV19 and TRBJ1-2, with D maybe TRBD1 (6 bases). Germline-derived CDR1 and CDR2 are LNHDA and SQIVND (reference sequence). CDR3 size: 15 residues. V shed 2 bases and J shed 4 bases, with 14 bases lying between them. The CDR3 coding sequence is TGTGCCAGTAGTATATCGGGGGGCGCAAGCTATGGCTACACCTTC. Protein product: CASSISGGASYGYTF.

This sequence joins TRBV15 and TRBJ1-5, with 8 bases aligning to TRBD1. V was pared by 1 base and J by 0 bases, with 5 bases of the junction left unmatched. Looked up from germline, CDR1 is LNHNV and CDR2 is YYDKDF (reference sequence). The CDR3 length is 17 residues. CDR3 DNA: TGTGCCACCAGCAGAGGGGCAACAGGGGGTAGCAATCAGCCCCAGCATTTT. Translating gives CATSRGATGGSNQPQHF.

This chain joins TRBV2 and TRBJ2-2, with TRBD2 as a possible D gene (7 bases). V was pared by 7 bases and J by 6 bases, with 21 bases between. Germline CDR1 is SNHLY and CDR2 is FYNNEI. The CDR3 is 16 residues long. The CDR3 DNA is TGTGCCAGCACCCCTCGGGGGGCGGTTTTCGCCGGGGAGCTGTTTTTT. It translates to CASTPRGAVFAGELFF.

The sample holds one count of this clone. This chain connects TRBV11-2 to TRBJ2-2; the D gene is possibly TRBD1 (5 bases). This CDR3 spans 14 amino acids. Germline CDR1 SGHAT, CDR2 FQNNGV. The V gene lost 3 bases and the J gene lost 5 bases, with 10 bases spanning the gap. DNA of the CDR3: TGTGCCAGCAGCTTTTTCAGACAGACCGGGGAGCTGTTTTTT. Encoded protein: CASSFFRQTGELFF.

This clone was observed a few times. The chain combines TRBV21-1 with TRBJ2-7; TRBD1 is the table's D call, not checked against the DNA. TRBV21-1 is described as a pseudogene. The CDR3 consists of 14 residues. The CDR3 here is CASSIRTVSYEQYF. For the CDR3, the DNA is TGTGCCAGCAGCATTAGGACAGTATCCTACGAGCAGTACTTC.

The chain employs TRBV6-5 and TRBJ2-7; 13 nucleotides match TRBD2. Per germline, CDR1 MNHEY and CDR2 SVGAGI. Trimming removed 7 bases from V and 6 bases from J; junction bases left unmatched: 9. The CDR3 is 15 residues long. The CDR3 spells CASIDGLAGATEQYF. As DNA, the CDR3 is TGTGCCAGCATCGACGGACTAGCGGGGGCAACCGAGCAGTACTTC.

The genes are TRBV6-5 and TRBJ1-6; D remains ambiguous. CDR1 MNHEY and CDR2 SVGAGI come from the germline V gene. The CDR3 spans 13 residues. Trimming pared 6 bases from V and 5 bases from J, leaving 8 bases between. The CDR3 region is CASSTEDNSPLHF. CDR3 nucleotides: TGTGCCAGCAGCACCGAGGATAATTCACCCCTCCACTTT.

This sequence joins TRBV6-5 and TRBJ2-7; D might be TRBD1 (5 bases). V was shortened by 7 bases and J by 2 bases, with 12 bases between the two germline ends. This CDR3 is built from 13 residues. Germline V gene data show CDR1 as MNHEY and CDR2 as SVGAGI. The CDR3 DNA reads TGTGCCAGCACCAGAGGACATCCCTACGAGCAGTACTTC. This sequence encodes CASTRGHPYEQYF.

The V and J genes are TRBV9 and TRBJ2-3; tentatively, D is TRBD2 (5 bases). Germline V gene sequence: CDR1 SGDLS, CDR2 YYNGEE. Trimming cost V 0 bases and J 0 bases, with 8 bases left between them. This CDR3 comprises 15 residues. DNA for the CDR3: TGTGCCAGCAGCGTAGCTGGAGGCAGCACAGATACGCAGTATTTT. Its translation is CASSVAGGSTDTQYF.

The chain recombines TRBV25-1 with TRBJ1-4; 8 bases are a match to TRBD1. CDR1 MGHDK and CDR2 SYGVNS come from the germline V gene. V trimming: 4 bases; J trimming: 8 bases; junction bases outside the gene matches: 9. This CDR3 comprises 15 residues. The CDR3: CASSGGTGGGEKLFF. The CDR3 DNA reads TGTGCCAGCAGTGGGGGGACAGGAGGAGGCGAAAAACTGTTTTTT.

This chain links TRBV4-1 with TRBJ2-5, with 8 bases aligning to TRBD1. Trimming at V came to 5 bases and at J to 2 bases, leaving 10 bases not matched to a gene. Germline V gene data show CDR1 as MGHRA and CDR2 as YSYEKL. The CDR3 has 16 amino acids. The CDR3 protein is CASSSPGQGLQETQYF. The CDR3 DNA sequence: TGCGCCAGCAGCAGCCCCGGACAGGGCCTACAAGAGACCCAGTACTTC.

This rearrangement joins TRBV10-3 to TRBJ2-2; TRBD1 matches 8 bases. From germline, CDR1 is ENHRY and CDR2 SYGVKD. V lost 10 bases and J lost 5; bases outside the gene matches: 12. The CDR3 is made up of 15 amino acids. The CDR3 loop is CATRNGQGSTGELFF. The CDR3, as DNA: TGTGCCACCAGAAATGGACAGGGATCAACCGGGGAGCTGTTTTTT.

The chain joins TRBV5-1 to TRBJ2-7; 10 bases are a match to TRBD2. CDR1 is SGHRS, CDR2 YFSETQ, per germline. This CDR3 spans 16 amino acids. After removal of 4 bases from V and 2 bases from J, the junction contained 9 bases not matched to a gene. The DNA of the CDR3 is TGCGCCAGCAGCAGGACCACCGGGACTAGCGCCTACGAGCAGTACTTC. Its translation: CASSRTTGTSAYEQYF.